This TCR beta chain was sequenced for a study of early T cells in non-severe SARS-CoV-2 infection. As for the study in general: RNA in bulk from unsorted whole blood was sequenced, and chains were unpaired. Findings and caveats of the study: Missing private and CD4 specificities, VDJdb matching favored anti-spike CD8 responses.

The protocol attached unique molecular identifiers to individual cDNA molecules. TCRdb used MiXCR to reprocess the 5' RACE reads, holding one entry per CDR3 protein. Of tens of thousands of distinct CDR3 sequences listed, roughly 12% were seen once; the top ten hold more than 1.2%. In its sample, this clonotype was seen a few times. Its antigen is not known. The CDR3 covers 14 residues. Trimming pared 7 bases from V and 1 base from J, leaving 13 bases between. Germline V gene lookup returns CDR1 MNHEY and CDR2 SMNVEV (reference sequence). The receptor was isolated from an adult who was a healthcare worker with PCR-confirmed SARS-CoV-2 infection or an uninfected control (not recorded which). This sample comprised whole blood, obtained at baseline. The chain recombines TRBV27 with TRBJ1-1, with D uncertain. The CDR3 loop is CASTPGRRNTEAFF. The CDR3 bases are TGTGCCAGCACCCCTGGCAGGAGGAACACTGAAGCTTTCTTT.